The source of this T cell receptor (beta chain) is a study of beta chain features in type 1 diabetes. The wider study: Investigators examined approximately 100,000,000 sorted cells across all samples.

Points on this clone: Its antigen is not identified.

The CDR3 is made up of 11 amino acids. CDR1 SNHLY and CDR2 FYNNEI come from the germline V gene. V lost 1 base and J 7 bases, leaving 4 bases between the germline ends. Study results and caveats: VDJ junctions from type 1 diabetes patients carried fewer insertions and larger deletions.

The sequenced template was cDNA made from the entire isolated RNA. Data came from immunoSEQ multiplex PCR; TCRdb stores just in-frame clones and leaves some out. The sample records under 900,000 clones, roughly 15% being singletons. The V call is TRBV2, the J call TRBJ1-1; D is unclear. The sequenced material came from naive CD4+ T cells from blood. The sequence derives from a young woman in good health. The chain's CDR3 is CASSEVGEAFF. CDR3 coding DNA: TGTGCCAGCAGTGAAGTCGGTGAAGCTTTCTTT.